Included here is one T cell receptor (beta chain) sequence, with context. The specificity of this receptor is unknown. Base quality data are lacking; no much larger clone is found one base away. The QIAamp DNA FFPE kit was used to extract genomic DNA from formalin-fixed paraffin-embedded autopsy tissue. The data originate from a study of T cell repertoires in MIS-A myocarditis (dated by TCRdb to 2022 to 2024). Clipping removes 6 bases from V and 7 bases from J, with 9 as the unmatched junction base count. The CDR3 contains 15 residues, cysteine and phenylalanine counted. The entry retains the CDR3 DNA only, 45 bases that are in frame from base 1. The germline V gene provides CDR1 MNHEY and CDR2 SVGAGI. TCRbeta CDR3 regions were amplified by the immunoSEQ bias-controlled multiplex PCR and were subjected to high-throughput sequencing. The paper's data handling went like this. The immunoSEQ vendor pipeline collapsed and filtered the CDR3 sequences so that the abundance and frequency of each unique TCRbeta CDR3 could be quantified. Using a 90% global sequence identity threshold, CD-HIT clustered dominant CDR3 amino acid sequences together with SARS-CoV-2-specific ImmuneCODE TCRbeta sequences. Clones were classed as hyperexpanded at frequencies of 0.1 to 1 and as large at frequencies of 0.01 to 0.1. For the dominant clones, CDR3 amino acid sequences and V and J gene assignments were confirmed with MiXCR. The R stringdist package was used to calculate Levenshtein distances between the patient clonotypes and the ImmuneCODE hits. As stored in TCRdb, this immuneACCESS dataset retains in-frame rearrangements with V and J assigned. A fraction of the clones does not appear; measured against another copy, unresolved V genes explain less than half of the discrepancy, and the remainder lacks a known reason. The V and J calls and clone size come from that table; D and trimming were worked out from the DNA. Here the sample has about 6,600 clones; about 78% occur a single time. Around a fifth of the sample is in the top ten clones.

The chain links TRBV6-5 with TRBJ2-2, with 9 middle bases fitting TRBD1. The TCR sequence derives from a man aged 18 to 30 with fulminant myocarditis from multisystem inflammatory syndrome in adults (MIS-A) after COVID-19. The specimen was right inferior lung lobe tissue obtained at autopsy. The CDR3 amino acid sequence is: CASRTRTGVGGELFF. The DNA is as follows: TGTGCCAGCAGGACAAGGACAGGGGTTGGCGGGGAGCTGTTTTTT.